The next 27 T cell receptor beta chains were all read from a single sample in a study of T cell responses to AZD1222 COVID-19 vaccine. Profiling relied on immunoSEQ multiplex PCR, and the TCRdb table lists in-frame clones only, not all of them. The sample records about 100,000 clones, around 90% being singletons. The sequencing used peripheral blood, collected on day 0 of AZD1222 vaccination. Receptor source: an adult in good health.

J is TRBJ2-4 and V is TRBV7-2, with a weak D call TRBD1 (6 bases). V was shortened by 5 bases and J by 0 bases, with 11 bases between the two germline ends. Germline V CDR1 and CDR2: SGHTA, FQGNSA. This CDR3 spans 15 amino acids. In DNA, the CDR3 is TGTGCCAGCAGCGCGGACAGACTAGCCAAAAACATTCAGTACTTC. Translation: CASSADRLAKNIQYF.

The chain links TRBV19 to TRBJ1-5; D is undetermined. V lost 3 bases and J lost 3, with 12 bases in between. This CDR3 comprises 15 residues. Germline V lookup: CDR1 LNHDA, CDR2 SQIVND (reference sequence). The DNA of the CDR3 is TGTGCCAGTAGTATTGGTCAGACTTCCAATCAGCCCCAGCATTTT. It encodes CASSIGQTSNQPQHF. The complete variable domain, with remaining parts taken from reference TRBV19 and TRBJ1-5, reads DGGITQSPKYLFRKEGQNVTLSCEQNLNHDAMYWYRQDPGQGLRLIYYSQIVNDFQKGDIAEGYSVSREKKESFPLTVTSAQKNPTAFYLCASSIGQTSNQPQHFGDGTRLSIL.

The rearrangement joins TRBV14 to TRBJ2-5; D unresolved. Germline V CDR1 and CDR2: SGHDN, FVKESK. CDR3 length equals 12 residues. V dropped 5 bases and J dropped 4 bases, with 8 bases sitting between them. The CDR3 loop reads CASSSARETQYF. In DNA, the CDR3 is TGTGCCAGCAGCTCAGCCAGAGAGACCCAGTACTTC.

The gene calls are TRBV5-1 and TRBJ2-1; D is perhaps TRBD1 or TRBD2 (5 bases each). V gave up 2 bases and J gave up 9 bases, with 18 bases separating them. This CDR3 has 15 amino acids. From germline, CDR1 is SGHRS and CDR2 YFSETQ. The CDR3 here is CASSLIGEGAGEQFF. Written as DNA, the CDR3 is TGCGCCAGCAGCTTAATTGGCGAAGGGGCGGGTGAGCAGTTCTTC. Drawing the rest from reference TRBV5-1 and TRBJ2-1, the complete variable domain is KAGVTQTPRYLIKTRGQQVTLSCSPISGHRSVSWYQQTPGQGLQFLFEYFSETQRNKGNFPGRFSGRQFSNSRSEMNVSTLELGDSALYLCASSLIGEGAGEQFFGPGTRLTVL.

The genes are TRBV6-5 and TRBJ1-2; 10 positions agree with TRBD1. Germline trimming cut 4 bases from V and 2 bases from J; bases unmatched to any gene: 4. CDR3 length: 15 amino acids. Germline CDR1 reads MNHEY; CDR2 reads SVGAGI. CDR3 coding DNA: TGTGCCAGCAGTTCCCGGGACAGGGGAAACTATGGCTACACCTTC. The encoded protein is CASSSRDRGNYGYTF.

The table lists this clone with a count of one. Here the CDR3 DNA reads TGTGCCATCAGCCCTCTAGGAGGGGGCATTATTGATACGCAGTATTTT. It encodes CAISPLGGGIIDTQYF. This chain joins TRBV10-3 and TRBJ2-3, with D tentatively TRBD1 (7 bases). V was clipped by 6 bases and J by 6 bases, with 22 bases between them. The CDR3 contains 16 residues. The germline gives CDR1 ENHRY, CDR2 SYGVKD.

The rearrangement uses TRBV7-8 and TRBJ2-7; TRBD2 agrees at 7 bases. The CDR3 is 15 amino acids. V was pared by 1 base and J by 0 bases, with 3 bases of the junction left unmatched. Germline assignment: CDR1 SGHVS and CDR2 FQNEAQ. The CDR3 DNA follows: TGTGCCAGCAGCTTAGTCGGGGGGAGCTCCTACGAGCAGTACTTC. Its translation: CASSLVGGSSYEQYF. The complete variable domain, with remaining parts taken from reference TRBV7-8 and TRBJ2-7, reads GAGVSQSPRYKVAKRGQDVALRCDPISGHVSLFWYQQALGQGPEFLTYFQNEAQLDKSGLPSDRFFAERPEGSVSTLKIQRTQQEDSAVYLCASSLVGGSSYEQYFGPGTRLTVT.

This chain uses TRBV10-3 with TRBJ2-3; D uncertain. This CDR3 is 14 amino acids long. V lost 2 bases, J lost 4 bases, and 10 bases lay in between. Germline CDR1 and CDR2: ENHRY and SYGVKD. CDR3 residues: CAISEPLSADTQYF. The CDR3 DNA reads TGTGCCATCAGTGAGCCGCTGAGTGCAGATACGCAGTATTTT.

The V and J genes are TRBV2 and TRBJ1-3, with D hard to call. Between the trimmed V and J ends, which lost 6 bases and 4 bases, there was a span of 7 bases. This CDR3 comprises 12 residues. The germline CDR1 and CDR2 sequences are SNHLY and FYNNEI. In DNA form, the CDR3 reads TGTGCCAGCAGCGGGTACGGAAACACCATATATTTT. It codes for CASSGYGNTIYF. The variable domain in full, with the rest retrieved from reference TRBV2 and TRBJ1-3, is EPEVTQTPSHQVTQMGQEVILRCVPISNHLYFYWYRQILGQKVEFLVSFYNNEISEKSEIFDDQFSVERPDGSNFTLKIRSTKLEDSAMYFCASSGYGNTIYFGEGSWLTVV.

CDR3 coding DNA: TGTGCCAGCAGTTACGCGGACCCTCGGGGTGGCTACACCTTC. Amino acids: CASSYADPRGGYTF. J is TRBJ1-2 and V is TRBV6-6, with no clear D. V shed 2 bases and J shed 7 bases, with 14 bases lying between them. Germline V CDR1 and CDR2: MNHNY, SVGAGI (reference sequence). The CDR3 extends over 14 amino acids.

The chain couples TRBV6-5 to TRBJ1-6; 7 bases line up with TRBD1. V lost 6 bases to trimming and J lost 4 bases; unmatched junction nucleotides: 3. Per the germline V gene, CDR1 is MNHEY and CDR2 is SVGAGI. CDR3 length: 14 amino acids. CDR3 amino acids: CASSAGQYNSPLHF. The CDR3 DNA sequence: TGTGCCAGCAGCGCGGGACAGTATAATTCACCCCTCCACTTT.

The chain uses TRBV4-3 and TRBJ1-5, with D unresolved. V was shortened by 0 bases and J by 1 base, with 7 bases between the two germline ends. This CDR3 is built from 15 residues. Germline lookup yields CDR1 LGHNA and CDR2 YSLEER. CDR3 region: CASSQDSVSNQPQHF. The CDR3 bases are TGCGCCAGCAGCCAAGATTCCGTAAGCAATCAGCCCCAGCATTTT.

The chain is built from TRBV6-2 or TRBV6-3 and TRBJ2-7, with 13 bases identical to TRBD2. The V and J ends lost 5 bases and 2 bases, in that order; junction bases with no gene match: 3. The CDR3 sequence is 15 residues long. Germline V gene lookup returns CDR1 MNHEY and CDR2 SVGEGT. In DNA, the CDR3 is TGTGCCAGCAGTAAAGGACTAGCGGGGGCCTACGAGCAGTACTTC. Its translation is CASSKGLAGAYEQYF.

The chain is built from TRBV5-4 and TRBJ2-1; D possibly matches TRBD1 or TRBD2 (5 bases each). CDR3 length: 12 residues. Between the trimmed V and J ends, which lost 9 bases and 7 bases, there was a span of 14 bases. Germline V gene lookup returns CDR1 SGHNT and CDR2 YYREEE (reference sequence). In nucleotides, the CDR3 is TGTGCCACCGAGGGTACAGGTAATGAGCAGTTCTTC. This translates into CATEGTGNEQFF.

V gene TRBV11-3 combines with J gene TRBJ2-7; 8 positions agree with TRBD1. J gave up 1 base and V 2 bases, and 1 base lay outside the gene matches. From germline, CDR1 is SGHNT and CDR2 YENEEA. The CDR3 runs 14 residues. CDR3: CASSLRQGSYEQYF. CDR3 bases: TGTGCCAGCAGCTTAAGACAGGGGTCCTACGAGCAGTACTTC.

This clone appeared once. This rearrangement joins TRBV27 to TRBJ1-4; a weak D match, TRBD1 (5 bases). Germline V gene sequence: CDR1 MNHEY, CDR2 SMNVEV (reference sequence). CDR3 length equals 13 residues. The V and J ends lost 8 bases and 0 bases respectively, with 7 bases between them. The CDR3, as DNA: TGTGCCAGCCGGGGGTCAACTAATGAAAAACTGTTTTTT. This codes for CASRGSTNEKLFF.

The CDR3 region is CASKRSRGGPSSYNEQFF. The CDR3, as DNA: TGTGCCAGCAAGCGATCTCGCGGGGGGCCTAGCTCCTACAATGAGCAGTTCTTC. The genes are TRBV2 and TRBJ2-1; 8 nucleotides align to TRBD2. The ends lost 7 bases at V and 0 bases at J; junction bases unmatched: 14. The CDR3 length is 18 residues. Germline CDR1 is SNHLY and CDR2 is FYNNEI.

The V call is TRBV12-2, the J call TRBJ1-1; the D segment call TRBD1 is taken from the table without a DNA check. TRBV12-2 is described as a pseudogene. This CDR3 region has 16 residues. The CDR3 loop reads CASRLRTGVQNTEAFF. The CDR3 nucleotides are TGTGCAAGTCGCCTAAGGACAGGGGTGCAGAACACTGAAGCTTTCTTT.

The V and J genes are TRBV7-2 and TRBJ1-4, with no clear D. This CDR3 comprises 14 residues. The germline V gene has CDR1 SGHTA and CDR2 FQGNSA. V shed 6 bases and J shed 0 bases, with 8 bases lying between them. CDR3 sequence reads: CASSPQPTNEKLFF. Written as DNA, the CDR3 is TGTGCCAGCAGTCCTCAACCAACTAATGAAAAACTGTTTTTT.

This clone was counted only a few times. This chain uses TRBV12-3 or TRBV12-4 with TRBJ1-2; D is perhaps TRBD1 (5 bases). There are 12 residues in the CDR3. The V and J ends lost 4 bases and 4 bases respectively, with 7 bases between them. CDR3 in DNA: TGTGCCAGCAGTTCCGACAGCTATGGCTACACCTTC. This codes for CASSSDSYGYTF.

The chain has TRBV4-2 and TRBJ2-7; perhaps TRBD2 as D (5 bases). The CDR3 loop spans 15 amino acids. Germline values: CDR1 LGHNA, CDR2 YNFKEQ. V was shortened by 6 bases and J by 3 bases, with 18 bases between the two germline ends. CDR3 in DNA: TGTGCCAGCAGTTACGTGCATGGACTTCACTACGAGCAGTACTTC. Its protein product is CASSYVHGLHYEQYF.

The rearrangement links TRBV7-6 to TRBJ1-2; no clear D. Trimming shortened V by 5 bases and J by 0 bases, and 13 bases separated the two germline ends. The CDR3 extends over 15 amino acids. Germline assignment: CDR1 SGHVS and CDR2 FNYEAQ. The CDR3 loop reads CASSPLLAANYGYTF. The CDR3 coding sequence is TGTGCCAGCAGCCCCCTTTTGGCAGCTAACTATGGCTACACCTTC.

This clone appeared a single time. The rearrangement uses TRBV12-3 or TRBV12-4 and TRBJ1-3; D gene uncertain. Trimming took 3 bases from V and 0 from J, leaving 3 bases between them. The CDR3 loop spans 13 amino acids. The CDR3 sequence is CASSFISGNTIYF. For the CDR3, the DNA is TGTGCCAGCAGTTTCATCTCTGGAAACACCATATATTTT.

This chain links TRBV7-9 with TRBJ2-2, with D possibly matching TRBD2 (5 bases). This CDR3 region has 15 residues. The germline V gene has CDR1 SEHNR and CDR2 FQNEAQ (reference sequence). V lost 1 base and J lost 6, with 12 bases in between. CDR3 protein: CASSLVLASPGELFF. The CDR3 DNA reads TGTGCCAGCAGCTTAGTGTTGGCTAGCCCCGGGGAGCTGTTTTTT. Together with reference TRBV7-9 and TRBJ2-2, the CDR3 gives the full variable domain: DTGVSQNPRHKITKRGQNVTFRCDPISEHNRLYWYRQTLGQGPEFLTYFQNEAQLEKSRLLSDRFSAERPKGSFSTLEIQRTEQGDSAMYLCASSLVLASPGELFFGEGSRLTVL.

V is TRBV3-1 (or the pseudogene TRBV3-2) and J is TRBJ2-7; no clear D. Germline assignment: CDR1 LGHDT and CDR2 YNNKEL (reference sequence). The length of the CDR3 is 14 residues. With 0 bases removed from V and 1 base from J, the gap between germline ends came to 7 bases. The CDR3 nucleotides read TGTGCCAGCAGCCAAGATATAGTGTCCTACGAGCAGTACTTC. Its translation: CASSQDIVSYEQYF.

J is TRBJ2-1 and V is TRBV30; maybe TRBD2 (5 bases). Trimming shortened V by 3 bases and J by 12 bases, and 24 bases separated the two germline ends. The germline CDR1 and CDR2 sequences are GTSNPN and SVGIG (reference sequence). This CDR3 has 15 amino acids. The CDR3, as DNA: TGTGCCTGGAGCCCTGACCTTGGTGGGGAGAGGCGGCAGTTCTTC. This gives the protein CAWSPDLGGERRQFF.

The chain links TRBV15 to TRBJ2-2, with D possibly being TRBD1 (5 bases). This CDR3 has 16 residues. Per germline, CDR1 LNHNV and CDR2 YYDKDF (reference sequence). V lost 0 bases and J 0 bases, leaving 8 bases between the germline ends. In DNA, the CDR3 is TGTGCCACCAGCAGAGATAGGGGCTCGAACACCGGGGAGCTGTTTTTT. Translation: CATSRDRGSNTGELFF. Using reference TRBV15 and TRBJ2-2 for the parts outside the CDR3, the full variable domain is DAMVIQNPRYQVTQFGKPVTLSCSQTLNHNVMYWYQQKSSQAPKLLFHYYDKDFNNEADTPDNFQSRRPNTSFCFLDIRSPGLGDTAMYLCATSRDRGSNTGELFFGEGSRLTVL.